The rows below give T cell receptor beta chains drawn from one sample of a study of cytomegalovirus exposure and HLA in healthy donors. Sequencing was performed with immunoSEQ multiplex PCR; in TCRdb, only in-frame clones are kept and a portion is missing. The sample holds 55,000 to 80,000 clones. Sequenced input: PBMCs. The receptors derive from a middle-aged man in good health and CMV-seronegative. CDR3s include the opening cysteine and the closing phenylalanine or tryptophan. The D gene is left open where the match is weak.

DNA	CDR3	V	J	D
TGTGCCAGCAGCTTGCAACAGGGAGATGAAAAACTGTTTTTT	CASSLQQGDEKLFF	TRBV5-6	TRBJ1-4	-
TGTGCCAGCAGAGGGGGCAGGCGCGAGAGCAATCAGCCCCAGCATTTT	CASRGGRRESNQPQHF	TRBV6-6	TRBJ1-5	TRBD1
TGTGCCAGCAGTGAATATACTTGGGCAGCAAGCACAGATACGCAGTATTTT	CASSEYTWAASTDTQYF	TRBV2	TRBJ2-3	-
TGCGCCAGCAAAATTCGGGGGGATTCTGGAAACACCATATATTTT	CASKIRGDSGNTIYF	TRBV5-1	TRBJ1-3	-
TGTGCCAGCAGCTTAGCGCTATCCGGACAGCGGCACACTGAAGCTTTCTTT	CASSLALSGQRHTEAFF	TRBV7-8	TRBJ1-1	-
TGTGCCACCAGCAGCGGCACAGGGGGCTCCTACGAGCAGTACTTC	CATSSGTGGSYEQYF	TRBV15	TRBJ2-7	TRBD1
TGTGCCAGCAGCCTCGGCAGGGGCCTCCACAATGAGCAGTTCTTC	CASSLGRGLHNEQFF	TRBV6-5	TRBJ2-1	-
TGTGCCAGCAGTGTGGACAGCAATAATTCACCCCTCCACTTT	CASSVDSNNSPLHF	TRBV6-4	TRBJ1-6	-
TGTGCCAGCAGCCAAGCTATGGGGCTAGCGGGGGCTCAAGAGACCCAGTACTTC	CASSQAMGLAGAQETQYF	TRBV4-2	TRBJ2-5	TRBD2
TGTGCCAGCAGCCTGGAGGGGACTGGAAACACCATATATTTT	CASSLEGTGNTIYF	TRBV11-2	TRBJ1-3	-
TGTGCCAGCAGTTACCAGGGTAACACTGAAGCTTTCTTT	CASSYQGNTEAFF	TRBV6-6	TRBJ1-1	-
TGTGCCAGCAGTGAGTGGCTAGCGGACCACAATGAGCAGTTCTTC	CASSEWLADHNEQFF	TRBV6-1	TRBJ2-1	TRBD2
TGTGCCAGCAGTGAGGACAGACCCACCAATTCACCCCTCCACTTT	CASSEDRPTNSPLHF	TRBV6-6	TRBJ1-6	-
TGTGCCAGCAGCTACGGAGGACTCGAGCAGTACTTC	CASSYGGLEQYF	TRBV5-4	TRBJ2-7	-
TGCGCCAGCAGCTTATCGGGAACCGGTCAGCCCCAGCATTTT	CASSLSGTGQPQHF	TRBV5-1	TRBJ1-5	-
TGTGCCACCAGCAGAGATCTTTTGGGACATAATAATTCACCCCTCCACTTT	CATSRDLLGHNNSPLHF	TRBV15	TRBJ1-6	-
TGTGCCAGCACCAACCTAGGAGGGGGGGAGGAGTACACTGAAGCTTTCTTT	CASTNLGGGEEYTEAFF	TRBV7-8	TRBJ1-1	-
TGTGCCTCAATGGGGCGAATGAACTCCTACGAGCAGTACTTC	CASMGRMNSYEQYF	TRBV27	TRBJ2-7	-
TGTGCCAGCAGCCAATCCCCAGGGGTAAGCAATCAGCCCCAGCATTTT	CASSQSPGVSNQPQHF	TRBV4-2	TRBJ1-5	-
TGTGCCAGCAGCTTAGGGGCAGGAAATTCACCCCTCCACTTT	CASSLGAGNSPLHF	TRBV7-9	TRBJ1-6	-
TGCAGCGTTGTCAACCGGGGGGGTTACAATGAGCAGTTCTTC	CSVVNRGGYNEQFF	TRBV29-1	TRBJ2-1	TRBD2
TGTGCCTGGAGTAGGCGGGGTGGAGAGACCCAGTACTTC	CAWSRRGGETQYF	TRBV30	TRBJ2-5	-
TGTGCCAGCAGTGGGACTAGCGGGGGGGCCTACGAGCAGTACTTC	CASSGTSGGAYEQYF	TRBV27	TRBJ2-7	TRBD2
TGTGCCAGCAGCCCCCAAGGAAACACCATATATTTT	CASSPQGNTIYF	TRBV11-2	TRBJ1-3	-
TGTGCCAGCAGGCCGGACAGCCTCTATGGCTACACCTTC	CASRPDSLYGYTF	TRBV6-5	TRBJ1-2	-
TGTGCCAGCAGCCGGGACAGTTCAGATACGCAGTATTTT	CASSRDSSDTQYF	TRBV7-8	TRBJ2-3	TRBD1
TGTGCCAGCTCACCCCCGGGAACTAGCGGGGAGGTCGAGCAGTACTTC	CASSPPGTSGEVEQYF	TRBV18	TRBJ2-7	TRBD2
TGTGCCTGGAGTGGACAGAACTACAATGAGCAGTTCTTC	CAWSGQNYNEQFF	TRBV30	TRBJ2-1	-
TGTGCCAGCAGCTTTCAGGCCCACAATGAGCAGTTCTTC	CASSFQAHNEQFF	TRBV7-8	TRBJ2-1	-
TGCAGCGTTGAGACGGGACAGATGGCTTTCTTT	CSVETGQMAFF	TRBV29-1	TRBJ1-1	TRBD1
TGTGCCAGCAGTACCAAGATCTCCGGGTTCCGTCTTTCCTACGAGCAGTACTTC	CASSTKISGFRLSYEQYF	TRBV25-1	TRBJ2-7	-
TGTGCCAGCTCACCACAGGGGCCGGGACAGCCAACTATGTTTAATTCACCCCTCCACTTT	CASSPQGPGQPTMFNSPLHF	TRBV18	TRBJ1-6	TRBD1
TGTGCCAGCACCCCGGGTGTGGAGACCCAGTACTTC	CASTPGVETQYF	TRBV6-5	TRBJ2-5	-
TGCAGCGTGAAGACAGGGGCGAACACTGAAGCTTTCTTT	CSVKTGANTEAFF	TRBV29-1	TRBJ1-1	TRBD1
TGCGCCAGCAGTCAATCGGAGGGGAGGGCCAAAAACATTCAGTACTTC	CASSQSEGRAKNIQYF	TRBV23-1	TRBJ2-4	-
TGTGCCAGCAGTGGTGCGGGGCGGGCATCACCCCTCCACTTT	CASSGAGRASPLHF	TRBV2	TRBJ1-6	-
TGTGCCAGCAGCGGGACTAAAAACATTCAGTACTTC	CASSGTKNIQYF	TRBV5-4	TRBJ2-4	-
TGTGCCAGCAGCCCCAGGGGGCGCTTTATCTACGAGCAGTACTTC	CASSPRGRFIYEQYF	TRBV27	TRBJ2-7	TRBD1
TGTGCCTGGAGAAGGCAGGGTAGGAATCGTAATGGCTACACCTTC	CAWRRQGRNRNGYTF	TRBV30	TRBJ1-2	-
TGTGCCAGTGAGGGGGTAGCAGACTACGAGCAGTACTTC	CASEGVADYEQYF	TRBV6-1	TRBJ2-7	-
TGTGCCAGCAGCGAGGCCGGGGGGAACACTGAAGCTTTCTTT	CASSEAGGNTEAFF	TRBV9	TRBJ1-1	-
TGTGCCAGCAGCCCCACTCGGACGGGGGGCTACACCTTC	CASSPTRTGGYTF	TRBV14	TRBJ1-2	-
TGTGCCAGCAGCCCAAGGACAGGGGGGGCTGGAAACACCATATATTTT	CASSPRTGGAGNTIYF	TRBV7-8	TRBJ1-3	TRBD1
TGCGCCAGCAGCTTGGGGAGGACAGGGGCGATCTACGAGCAGTACTTC	CASSLGRTGAIYEQYF	TRBV5-1	TRBJ2-7	TRBD1
TGTGCCAGCAGTGAATCGGGGGGCGGGACCGGGGAGCTGTTTTTT	CASSESGGGTGELFF	TRBV6-1	TRBJ2-2	-
TGTGCCTGGAGTCCCGGACTATTCAAGGTCTTC	CAWSPGLFKVF	TRBV30	TRBJ2-1	-
TGTGCCAGCAGCGGGACAGGGTATAATTCACCCCTCCACTTT	CASSGTGYNSPLHF	TRBV27	TRBJ1-6	TRBD1
TGTGCCAGCAGTCGTAGGAGGGCCTATAATTCACCCCTCCACTTT	CASSRRRAYNSPLHF	TRBV6-5	TRBJ1-6	-
TGCGCCAGCAGTCCCCCTGGGCGTAACTATGGCTACACCTTC	CASSPPGRNYGYTF	TRBV5-1	TRBJ1-2	-
TGTGCCAGTAGTGTTACAGGGTTCGGAACTGAAGCTTTCTTT	CASSVTGFGTEAFF	TRBV19	TRBJ1-1	-
TGTGCCAGTAGTATAGATGTAAACACCGGGGAGCTGTTTTTT	CASSIDVNTGELFF	TRBV19	TRBJ2-2	-
TGTGCCAGCTCACCCCCCGGACAGGGGCTTAATGAGCAGTTCTTC	CASSPPGQGLNEQFF	TRBV18	TRBJ2-1	TRBD1
TGTGCCAGCAGCTTGGGAGGGTCCTATAATTCACCCCTCCACTTT	CASSLGGSYNSPLHF	TRBV13	TRBJ1-6	-
TGTGCCAGCAGTTACTCTTCGGGACAGGCCTACGAGCAGTACTTC	CASSYSSGQAYEQYF	TRBV6-5	TRBJ2-7	TRBD1
TGTGCCACCAGCGGAGCAACTAGCGGGGGGAAGCCCTACGAGCAGTACTTC	CATSGATSGGKPYEQYF	TRBV15	TRBJ2-7	TRBD2
TGTGCCAGCAGTTTTAGCGGGGGGGCAGGGGATACGCAGTATTTT	CASSFSGGAGDTQYF	TRBV7-2	TRBJ2-3	TRBD2
TGCGCCAGCAGCTTTGGTGGAACGAGGCGACCGTTAAGCTCCTACGAGCAGTACTTC	CASSFGGTRRPLSSYEQYF	TRBV5-1	TRBJ2-7	-
TGCGCCAGCAGCGTTGACAGGTCCCGGGATGAAAAACTGTTTTTT	CASSVDRSRDEKLFF	TRBV5-1	TRBJ1-4	-
TGTGCCTGGAAAACGGCAGGAAGCTCCTATAATTCACCCCTCCACTTT	CAWKTAGSSYNSPLHF	TRBV30	TRBJ1-6	-
TGTGCCAGCAAACAGGGGGCTGGTAATGAGCAGTTCTTC	CASKQGAGNEQFF	TRBV11-2	TRBJ2-1	TRBD1